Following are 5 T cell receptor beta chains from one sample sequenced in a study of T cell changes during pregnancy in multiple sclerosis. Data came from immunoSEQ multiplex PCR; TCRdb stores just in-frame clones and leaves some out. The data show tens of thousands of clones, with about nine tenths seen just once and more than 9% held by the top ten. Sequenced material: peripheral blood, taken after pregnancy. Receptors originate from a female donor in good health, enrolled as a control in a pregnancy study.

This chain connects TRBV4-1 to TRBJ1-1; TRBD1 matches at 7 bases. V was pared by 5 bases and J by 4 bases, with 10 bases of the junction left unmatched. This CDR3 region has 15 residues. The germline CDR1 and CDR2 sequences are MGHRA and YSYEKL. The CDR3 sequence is CASSSQGIEITEAFF. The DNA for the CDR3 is TGCGCCAGCAGCTCACAGGGGATTGAGATCACTGAAGCTTTCTTT.

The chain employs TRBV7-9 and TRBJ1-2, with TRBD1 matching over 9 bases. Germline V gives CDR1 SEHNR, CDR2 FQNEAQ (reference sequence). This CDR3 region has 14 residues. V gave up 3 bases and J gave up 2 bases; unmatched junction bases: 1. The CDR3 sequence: CASSFGQGNYGYTF. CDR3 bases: TGTGCCAGCAGCTTCGGACAGGGGAACTATGGCTACACCTTC. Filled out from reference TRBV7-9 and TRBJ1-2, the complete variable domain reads DTGVSQNPRHKITKRGQNVTFRCDPISEHNRLYWYRQTLGQGPEFLTYFQNEAQLEKSRLLSDRFSAERPKGSFSTLEIQRTEQGDSAMYLCASSFGQGNYGYTFGSGTRLTVV.

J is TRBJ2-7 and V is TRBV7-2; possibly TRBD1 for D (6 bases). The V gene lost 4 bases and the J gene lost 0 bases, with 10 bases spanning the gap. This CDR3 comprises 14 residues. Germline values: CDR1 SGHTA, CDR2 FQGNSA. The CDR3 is CASSWTASSYEQYF. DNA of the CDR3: TGTGCCAGCAGCTGGACAGCGAGCTCCTACGAGCAGTACTTC.

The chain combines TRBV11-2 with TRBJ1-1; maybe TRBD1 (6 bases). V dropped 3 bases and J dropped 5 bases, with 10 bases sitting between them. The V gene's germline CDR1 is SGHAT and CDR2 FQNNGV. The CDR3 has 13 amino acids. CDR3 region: CASSFQQGTEAFF. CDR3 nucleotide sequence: TGTGCCAGCAGCTTTCAACAGGGAACTGAAGCTTTCTTT.

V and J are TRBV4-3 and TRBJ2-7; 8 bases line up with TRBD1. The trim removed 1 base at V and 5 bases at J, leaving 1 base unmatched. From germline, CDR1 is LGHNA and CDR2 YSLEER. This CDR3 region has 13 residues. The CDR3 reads CASSQGTGHEQYF. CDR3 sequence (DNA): TGCGCCAGCAGCCAAGGGACAGGGCACGAGCAGTACTTC.